This entry concerns a single T cell receptor beta chain. Germline CDR1 reads SGHTA; CDR2 reads FQGNSA. Trimming took 3 bases from V and 4 from J, leaving 16 bases between them. The CDR3 runs to 15 residues. The sample is drawn from a study of blood T cell repertoires in COVID-19. On the study more broadly: From T cells, B-cell-depleted T cells, or PBMCs came the material, which was cDNA or gDNA.

Per the authors' pipeline: Reference gene primer amplification yielded estimated nucleated cell counts. Profiling relied on immunoSEQ multiplex PCR, and the TCRdb table lists in-frame clones only, not all of them. V and J calls plus clone size are reproduced from that table; the DNA served to infer D and trimming. The sample lists about 190,000 clones; around 86% were seen once. The TCR originated in a man in his forties or fifties with active or convalescent COVID-19. The chain employs TRBV7-2 and TRBJ2-7, with D possibly being TRBD2 (6 bases). The sample taken for sequencing was peripheral blood. The CDR3, as DNA: TGTGCCAGCAGCTTGTCCCGGGGGAGGAAGTACGAGCAGTACTTC. Translating gives CASSLSRGRKYEQYF.